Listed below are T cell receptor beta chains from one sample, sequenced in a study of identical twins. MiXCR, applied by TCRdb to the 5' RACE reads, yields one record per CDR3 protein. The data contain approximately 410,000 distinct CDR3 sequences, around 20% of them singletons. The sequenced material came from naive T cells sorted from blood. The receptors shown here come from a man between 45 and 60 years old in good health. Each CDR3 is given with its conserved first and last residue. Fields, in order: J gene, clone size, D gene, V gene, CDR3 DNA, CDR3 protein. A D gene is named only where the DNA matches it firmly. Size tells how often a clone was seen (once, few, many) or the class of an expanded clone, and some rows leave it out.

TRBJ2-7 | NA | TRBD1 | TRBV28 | TGTGCCAGCATAGGGTTGGGACAGTCCTACGAGCAGTACTTC | CASIGLGQSYEQYF
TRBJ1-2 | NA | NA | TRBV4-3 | TGCGCCAGCAGCCGAGAATCCGCTAACTATGGCTACACCTTC | CASSRESANYGYTF
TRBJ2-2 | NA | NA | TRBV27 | TGTGCCAGCGGGCAGGGGACAAGGGGCGGGGAGCTGTTTTTT | CASGQGTRGGELFF
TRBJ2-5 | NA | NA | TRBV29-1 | TGCAGCGTAAACTACAAAGAGACCCAGTACTTC | CSVNYKETQYF
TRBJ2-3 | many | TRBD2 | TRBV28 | TGTGCCAGCAGTCCTTGGACTAGCGGGAGGGCAGATACGCAGTATTTT | CASSPWTSGRADTQYF
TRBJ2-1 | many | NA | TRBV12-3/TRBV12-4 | TGTGCCAGCAGTTTAGGATTTTCAGGAGGGAGTGAATCCGCTCTCTCCTACAATGAGCAGTTCTTC | CASSLGFSGGSESALSYNEQFF
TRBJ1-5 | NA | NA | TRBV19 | TGTGCCAGTAGTATTGGCGGGACCTATAGCAATCAGCCCCAGCATTTT | CASSIGGTYSNQPQHF
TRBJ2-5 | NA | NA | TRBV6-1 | TGTGCCAGCAGCGCCCACGGGGATCGAGAGACCCAGTACTTC | CASSAHGDRETQYF
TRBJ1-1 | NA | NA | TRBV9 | TGTGCCAGCAGCGTAGTGGGTGAGAGTGAAGCTTTCTTT | CASSVVGESEAFF
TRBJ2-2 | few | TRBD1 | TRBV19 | TGTGCCTCGGGACAGGGGGCGGCCGGGGAGCTGTTTTTT | CASGQGAAGELFF
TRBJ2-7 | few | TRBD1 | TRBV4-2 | TGTGCCAGCAGCCAAGATACGCAGGGGGTCTACGAGCAGTACTTC | CASSQDTQGVYEQYF
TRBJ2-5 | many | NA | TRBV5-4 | TGTGCCAGCAGCTTGGGGCTAGCGAGTCGAGAGACCCAGTACTTC | CASSLGLASRETQYF
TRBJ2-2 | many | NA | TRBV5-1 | TGCGCCAGCAGGGAGGCAGGCCTCACCGGGGAGCTGTTTTTT | CASREAGLTGELFF
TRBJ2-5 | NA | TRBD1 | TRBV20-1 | TGCAGTGCAACAGTCACAGGGGGCACGAAGACCCAGTACTTC | CSATVTGGTKTQYF
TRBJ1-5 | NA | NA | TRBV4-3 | TGCGCCAGCAGCCAAGATTGGAATCAGCCCCAGCATTTT | CASSQDWNQPQHF
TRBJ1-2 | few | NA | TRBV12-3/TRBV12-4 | TGTGCCAGCAGTCAGGGGCAGGGATCGCTTGGAAGCTACACCTTC | CASSQGQGSLGSYTF
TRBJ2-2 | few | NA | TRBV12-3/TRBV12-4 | TGTGCCAGCAGTTTTTCGAAGGCCCACACCGGGGAGCTGTTTTTT | CASSFSKAHTGELFF
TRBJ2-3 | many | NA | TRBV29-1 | TGCAGCGTTGAAAAGCCAGGGGCTAGCACAGATACGCAGTATTTT | CSVEKPGASTDTQYF
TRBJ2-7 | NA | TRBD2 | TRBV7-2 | TGTGCCAGCAGTACTCTAGCGGGGAGCTCCTACGAGCAGTACTTC | CASSTLAGSSYEQYF
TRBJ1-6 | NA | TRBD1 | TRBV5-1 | TGCGCCAGCATTCCGGACAGGAGAAATTCACCCCTCCACTTT | CASIPDRRNSPLHF
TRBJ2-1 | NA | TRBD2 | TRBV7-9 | TGTGCCAGCACCCCTAGCGGGAGATCTTACAATGAGCAGTTCTTC | CASTPSGRSYNEQFF
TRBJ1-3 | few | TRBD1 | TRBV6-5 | TGTGCCAGCAGTTACTCGGGACAGTCACCTGGAAACACCATATATTTT | CASSYSGQSPGNTIYF